The present T cell receptor beta chain was sequenced within a study of CD8 T cells in Susac syndrome. Sequencing of TCR beta was performed on blood CD8+ and CD4+ T cells. The multiple sclerosis control group was made up of treatment-naive patients with stable or active relapsing-remitting disease. The authors negatively isolated CD8+ and CD4+ T cells and FACS-enriched TEMRA cells. This clonotype was observed a single time. V lost 0 bases to trimming and J lost 4 bases, with 10 bases between them. Germline values: CDR1 SGHTA, CDR2 FQGNSA. The CDR3 runs to 15 residues. The authors reverse transcribed about 0.5 to 1 ug RNA with random hexamers. Amplification of TCR beta CDR3 by immunoSEQ multiplex PCR spanned 54 Vbeta and 13 Jbeta. TCRdb fed the immunoSEQ multiplex PCR reads into MiXCR, producing one record per CDR3 protein. This table has fewer than 100,000 distinct CDR3 sequences, roughly 91% appearing once.

The rearrangement joins TRBV7-2 to TRBJ2-1; D may match TRBD1 or TRBD2 (5 bases each). The source of this sequence is a human donor with multiple sclerosis. The specimen was CD8+ T cells from PBMCs. The DNA for the CDR3 is TGTGCCAGCAGCTTAGCCTTGGGGGTTTACAATGAGCAGTTCTTC. Translating it yields CASSLALGVYNEQFF.